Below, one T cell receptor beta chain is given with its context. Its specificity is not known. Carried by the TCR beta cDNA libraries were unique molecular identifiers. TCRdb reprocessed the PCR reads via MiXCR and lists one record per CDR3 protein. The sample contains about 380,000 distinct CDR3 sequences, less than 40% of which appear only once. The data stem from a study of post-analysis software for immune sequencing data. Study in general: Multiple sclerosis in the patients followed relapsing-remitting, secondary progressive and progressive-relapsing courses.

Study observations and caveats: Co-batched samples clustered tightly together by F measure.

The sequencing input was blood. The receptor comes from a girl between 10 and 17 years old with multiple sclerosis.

The chain's CDR3 is CASSPRTSGVDNEQYF. DNA of the CDR3: TGTGCCAGCAGCCCCCGGACTAGCGGGGTGGACAATGAGCAGTACTTC. The chain links TRBV14 to TRBJ2-1, with 12 bases matching TRBD2. With the DNA end fitting TRBJ2-7 better, the J assignment may be wrong. CDR3 size: 16 residues. The germline gives CDR1 SGHDN, CDR2 FVKESK.